These T cell receptor beta chains were read from a single sample in a study of OX40 agonist ivuxolimab in advanced cancers. Clones were read by immunoSEQ multiplex PCR, and TCRdb kept only the in-frame ones, dropping some. This sample has some 74,000 clones, with approximately 87% found just once. Sample: CD4+ or CD8+ T cells sorted from blood, taken in a trial of the OX40 agonist ivuxolimab. The receptor set was obtained from an adult with an advanced solid tumor such as melanoma, head and neck, liver or kidney cancer. CDR3s include the opening cysteine and the closing phenylalanine or tryptophan. D genes are given only for firm matches. For some rows the clone size is stated as once, few or many, or as a class when expanded; others skip it.

D | J | size | length | V | CDR3 | DNA
. | TRBJ2-2 | . | 16 | TRBV18 | CASSHSYGANTGELFF | TGTGCCAGCTCACACAGCTACGGGGCAAACACCGGGGAGCTGTTTTTT
TRBD1 | TRBJ1-5 | . | 15 | TRBV4-2 | CASSRDRGSNQPQHF | TGTGCCAGCAGCCGTGACAGGGGGAGCAATCAGCCCCAGCATTTT
TRBD2 | TRBJ2-1 | . | 16 | TRBV6-1 | CASSALGTSGIHEQFF | TGTGCCAGCAGTGCCCTCGGGACTAGCGGGATTCATGAGCAGTTCTTC
. | TRBJ2-2 | . | 14 | TRBV6-6 | CASSSRTGGGELFF | TGTGCCAGCAGTTCGAGGACTGGGGGCGGGGAGCTGTTTTTT
. | TRBJ2-5 | . | 14 | TRBV4-2 | CASRRGRGQETQYF | TGTGCCAGCAGGCGAGGAAGGGGCCAAGAGACCCAGTACTTC
TRBD2 | TRBJ2-7 | . | 16 | TRBV27 | CASSLTAGKMAYEQYF | TGTGCCAGCAGTTTAACAGCGGGGAAAATGGCCTACGAGCAGTACTTC
TRBD2 | TRBJ2-1 | . | 18 | TRBV5-1 | CASSSPSLTSGIYNEQFF | TGCGCCAGCAGCTCCCCCTCTCTGACCAGCGGGATCTACAATGAGCAGTTCTTC
TRBD2 | TRBJ2-5 | . | 17 | TRBV27 | CASSTGLAGRVGETQYF | TGTGCCAGCAGTACGGGACTAGCGGGAAGGGTCGGGGAGACCCAGTACTTC
TRBD1 | TRBJ1-1 | . | 16 | TRBV18 | CASSPRDRGEHTEAFF | TGTGCCAGCTCACCCCGGGACAGGGGGGAGCACACTGAAGCTTTCTTT
. | TRBJ1-5 | . | 15 | TRBV5-1 | CASSLGQNSNQPQHF | TGCGCCAGCAGCTTGGGACAGAATAGCAATCAGCCCCAGCATTTT
. | TRBJ2-5 | . | 12 | TRBV18 | CASSPLQETQYF | TGTGCCAGCTCACCGTTGCAAGAGACCCAGTACTTC
TRBD1 | TRBJ2-5 | . | 14 | TRBV11-2 | CASSPRQGSETQYF | TGTGCCAGCAGCCCCCGACAGGGATCCGAGACCCAGTACTTC
. | TRBJ1-2 | . | 13 | TRBV19 | CASISSPRSGYTF | TGTGCCAGTATAAGCTCCCCCCGGAGCGGCTACACCTTC
. | TRBJ1-5 | . | 13 | TRBV30 | CAWSVRGNQPQHF | TGTGCCTGGAGTGTACGTGGCAATCAGCCCCAGCATTTT
TRBD2 | TRBJ2-3 | . | 15 | TRBV5-1 | CASSDGLGSTDTQYF | TGCGCCAGCAGCGATGGACTAGGGAGCACAGATACGCAGTATTTT
TRBD1 | TRBJ1-2 | . | 16 | TRBV4-3 | CASSQDAGTGGEGCTF | TGCGCCAGCAGCCAAGATGCCGGGACAGGGGGGGAAGGCTGCACCTTC
. | TRBJ1-3 | . | 12 | TRBV6-6 | CASTSLGNTIYF | TGTGCCAGCACGTCCTTGGGAAACACCATATATTTT
. | TRBJ2-5 | . | 15 | TRBV7-2 | CASSPPFGLDETQYF | TGTGCCAGCAGCCCCCCCTTCGGGCTGGACGAGACCCAGTACTTC
. | TRBJ2-7 | . | 15 | TRBV6-1 | CASSSVLLQGGEQYF | TGTGCCAGCAGTAGCGTCCTACTCCAGGGGGGAGAGCAGTACTTC
. | TRBJ1-1 | . | 12 | TRBV21-1 | CASAQGFTEAFF | TGTGCCAGCGCGCAGGGCTTCACTGAAGCTTTCTTT
. | TRBJ2-2 | . | 13 | TRBV11-1 | CASRRSATGELFF | TGTGCCAGCCGAAGGTCGGCCACCGGGGAGCTGTTTTTT
TRBD1 | TRBJ2-2 | . | 16 | TRBV5-1 | CASSLVGQGDTGELFF | TGCGCCAGCAGCTTGGTGGGACAGGGCGACACCGGGGAGCTGTTTTTT
. | TRBJ1-1 | . | 15 | TRBV28 | CASSPAGAKIIKAFF | TGTGCCAGCAGTCCCGCAGGGGCCAAGATCATTAAAGCTTTCTTT
TRBD1 | TRBJ1-5 | . | 19 | TRBV4-1 | CASSQDREDRVQGNQPQHF | TGCGCCAGCAGCCAAGATCGAGAGGACAGGGTGCAGGGCAATCAGCCCCAGCATTTT
. | TRBJ1-5 | once | 14 | TRBV7-2 | CASSLNGGEQPQHF | TGTGCCAGCAGCTTAAACGGGGGAGAACAGCCCCAGCATTTT
. | TRBJ1-6 | . | 16 | TRBV9 | CASSDRGGLTNSPLHF | TGTGCCAGCAGCGACCGAGGGGGTTTAACTAATTCACCCCTCCACTTT
. | TRBJ1-5 | . | 12 | TRBV2 | CASSADVRPQHF | TGTGCCAGCAGTGCGGACGTCAGGCCCCAGCATTTT
. | TRBJ1-1 | . | 15 | TRBV4-1 | CASSQEVSGRPEAFF | TGCGCCAGCAGCCAAGAAGTATCGGGGAGGCCTGAAGCTTTCTTT
. | TRBJ1-2 | . | 18 | TRBV29-1 | CSVILGALTPTDNYGYTF | TGCAGCGTTATCCTGGGGGCCTTAACTCCGACAGACAACTATGGCTACACCTTC
. | TRBJ2-1 | . | 14 | TRBV7-3 | CASSYDHTNNEQFF | TGTGCCAGCAGCTATGACCATACGAACAATGAGCAGTTCTTC
. | TRBJ2-1 | . | 12 | TRBV29-1 | CSVGQTANEQFF | TGCAGCGTCGGACAGACAGCGAATGAGCAGTTCTTC
. | TRBJ2-4 | . | 17 | TRBV7-2 | CASSLLGGRLAKNIQYF | TGTGCCAGCAGCTTACTGGGGGGCCGTCTAGCCAAAAACATTCAGTACTTC
TRBD1 | TRBJ2-4 | . | 17 | TRBV18 | CASSLSRDRGRAFSQYF | TGTGCCAGCTCACTCTCCCGCGACAGGGGGCGTGCATTCTCTCAGTACTTC
. | TRBJ2-1 | . | 14 | TRBV6-6 | CASSYRRDRNEQFF | TGTGCCAGCAGTTACAGGAGGGATCGGAATGAGCAGTTCTTC
TRBD1 | TRBJ2-2 | . | 16 | TRBV9 | CASSVVGQGPTGELFF | TGTGCCAGCAGCGTAGTTGGACAGGGCCCCACCGGGGAGCTGTTTTTT
TRBD2 | TRBJ2-5 | . | 18 | TRBV19 | CASSIVAAGAGVLETQYF | TGTGCCAGTAGTATAGTTGCGGCTGGAGCGGGAGTGTTAGAGACCCAGTACTTC
. | TRBJ2-3 | . | 15 | TRBV14 | CASSQDDYFTDTQYF | TGTGCCAGCAGCCAAGATGACTACTTCACAGATACGCAGTATTTT
. | TRBJ1-1 | . | 14 | TRBV5-1 | CASSPQTANTEAFF | TGCGCCAGCAGCCCGCAGACCGCGAACACTGAAGCTTTCTTT
. | TRBJ1-1 | . | 13 | TRBV7-9 | CASSFLDQTEAFF | TGTGCCAGCAGCTTCCTGGATCAAACTGAAGCTTTCTTT
TRBD2 | TRBJ2-7 | . | 16 | TRBV9 | CASSVGVSGRGYEQYF | TGTGCCAGCAGCGTAGGTGTAAGCGGGAGGGGCTACGAGCAGTACTTC
TRBD1 | TRBJ1-4 | . | 15 | TRBV28 | CASSSPGQGNEKLFF | TGTGCCAGCAGTTCCCCGGGACAGGGGAATGAAAAACTGTTTTTT
TRBD2 | TRBJ2-7 | few | 16 | TRBV7-2 | CASSLRGGGSSYEQYF | TGTGCCAGCAGCTTACGGGGTGGCGGGAGCTCGTACGAGCAGTACTTC
TRBD1 | TRBJ2-1 | . | 17 | TRBV30 | CAWSVGTGVSSYNEQFF | TGTGCCTGGAGTGTTGGGACAGGGGTTAGCTCCTACAATGAGCAGTTCTTC
. | TRBJ1-2 | . | 14 | TRBV6-6 | CASSYSPQGFGYTF | TGTGCCAGCAGTTACTCGCCACAGGGATTTGGCTACACCTTC
. | TRBJ2-7 | . | 14 | TRBV2 | CASSVRGAKYEQYF | TGTGCCAGCAGTGTAAGGGGGGCCAAGTACGAGCAGTACTTC
. | TRBJ2-4 | . | 15 | TRBV5-6 | CASSFKVQRGNIQYF | TGTGCCAGCAGCTTCAAGGTGCAAAGGGGGAACATTCAGTACTTC
. | TRBJ2-1 | . | 15 | TRBV7-2 | CASSSLGGPYNEQFF | TGTGCCAGCAGCTCACTGGGGGGCCCCTACAATGAGCAGTTCTTC
. | TRBJ1-1 | . | 15 | TRBV7-2 | CASSLGGTENTEAFF | TGTGCCAGCAGCTTAGGGGGGACGGAGAACACTGAAGCTTTCTTT
. | TRBJ2-5 | . | 15 | TRBV28 | CASSPHRTPAGPQYF | TGTGCCAGCAGTCCCCACCGGACCCCGGCAGGCCCCCAGTACTTC
TRBD2 | TRBJ2-3 | once | 15 | TRBV9 | CASSVDGRGTDTQYF | TGTGCCAGCAGCGTAGACGGGAGGGGCACAGATACGCAGTATTTT
. | TRBJ2-2 | few | 13 | TRBV15 | CATSRVPSGELFF | TGTGCCACCAGCAGAGTTCCGTCCGGGGAGCTGTTTTTT
. | TRBJ2-7 | . | 9 | TRBV20-1 | CSASIEQYF | TGCAGTGCTAGTATCGAGCAGTACTTC
. | TRBJ1-5 | once | 14 | TRBV6-6 | CASSYRELHQPQHF | TGTGCCAGCAGTTACAGGGAACTACATCAGCCCCAGCATTTT
. | TRBJ2-7 | . | 14 | TRBV6-5 | CASTGLGSSYEQYF | TGTGCCAGCACCGGACTGGGGAGCTCCTACGAGCAGTACTTC
. | TRBJ2-3 | . | 12 | TRBV28 | CASSSYTDTQYF | TGTGCCAGCAGCAGCTACACAGATACGCAGTATTTT